The rows below give T cell receptor beta chains drawn from one sample of a study of radiation and T cells in renal cell carcinoma. Some clones are missing from TCRdb's copy, which holds only in-frame ones; the method was immunoSEQ multiplex PCR. The sample lists 110,000 to 150,000 clones, 70% to 90% occurring once. Sequenced here: blood, sampled from a patient whose treatment included radiotherapy and nephrectomy. Source of these receptors: a woman in her forties or fifties with renal cell carcinoma. Each CDR3 is given with its conserved first and last residue. The D gene is left open where the match is weak. Rows may omit the clone size; those that give it use once, few, many or a size class.

CDR3nt	CDR3aa	j_gene	d_gene	v_gene	abundance
TGTGCCACCAGTCTAGGCAGGGGGGCTGCAGATACGCAGTATTTT	CATSLGRGAADTQYF	TRBJ2-3	-	TRBV15	-
TGTGCCAGCAGCGTAGGGGCAGGTGGGATCGGGGATGAAAAACTGTTTTTT	CASSVGAGGIGDEKLFF	TRBJ1-4	-	TRBV9	-
TGTGCCAGCAGCCACGAATACGGGACAGGGGTCCCCCTCTATGGCTACACCTTC	CASSHEYGTGVPLYGYTF	TRBJ1-2	TRBD1	TRBV4-2	-
TGCGGGGTCTCCTACAATGAGCAGTTCTTC	CGVSYNEQFF	TRBJ2-1	-	TRBV7-9	-
TGTGCCAGCAAGGCGGGGGCTTTCTACGAGCAGTACTTC	CASKAGAFYEQYF	TRBJ2-7	-	TRBV6-1	-
TGTGCCAGCAGCTTGGAGGGGTCGGGTACAGATACGCAGTATTTT	CASSLEGSGTDTQYF	TRBJ2-3	-	TRBV7-9	-
TGTGCCAGCAGCTTAGTACAGGGGTTTAATCAGCCCCAGCATTTT	CASSLVQGFNQPQHF	TRBJ1-5	TRBD1	TRBV7-6	-
TGTGCCAGCAGTTCATCAGGGGGGAACACTGAAGCTTTCTTT	CASSSSGGNTEAFF	TRBJ1-1	TRBD1	TRBV2	-
TGTGCCAGCAGCAACAAGGGACTAGCGGGGGGCGGCACAGATACGCAGTATTTT	CASSNKGLAGGGTDTQYF	TRBJ2-3	TRBD2	TRBV7-2	-
TGTGCCAGTAGTATAGATTTCAACAACTATGGCTACACCTTC	CASSIDFNNYGYTF	TRBJ1-2	-	TRBV19	once
TGTGCCAGTAGTCCCAGGGAGAGACCCGAAGCTTTCTTT	CASSPRERPEAFF	TRBJ1-1	-	TRBV19	-
TGTGCCAGTAGTATCCAGGACGGCTATGGCTACACCTTC	CASSIQDGYGYTF	TRBJ1-2	-	TRBV19	-
TGTGCCAGCAGTTTATTAGGGGGCAATGGAAACACCATATATTTT	CASSLLGGNGNTIYF	TRBJ1-3	TRBD1	TRBV27	-
TGTGCCAGCAGTTCAGGGGGGTCCTACGAGCAGTACTTC	CASSSGGSYEQYF	TRBJ2-7	-	TRBV6-6	-
TGTGCCACACGATCAGGGTGGGGTAGCAATCAGCCCCAGCATTTT	CATRSGWGSNQPQHF	TRBJ1-5	-	TRBV6-1	-
TGTGCCAGCAGTTACGACAGGGAGGTTTCTGAAGCTTTCTTT	CASSYDREVSEAFF	TRBJ1-1	TRBD1	TRBV6-5	-
TGTGCCAGTCATCCCCGGGGACAGGGGGGCTCCTACGAGCAGTACTTC	CASHPRGQGGSYEQYF	TRBJ2-7	TRBD1	TRBV19	-
TGCGCCAGCAACGGCCAAGAGACCCAGTACTTC	CASNGQETQYF	TRBJ2-5	-	TRBV5-1	once
TGTGCCACCCGACAGGACACTGAAGCTTTCTTT	CATRQDTEAFF	TRBJ1-1	-	TRBV10-3	few
TGTGCCACTGCTGTGTCCAGGAGGGGCGAGCAGTACTTC	CATAVSRRGEQYF	TRBJ2-7	-	TRBV6-5	-
TGTGCCAGCAGTGATCCGGGGTGGGACACTGAAGCTTTCTTT	CASSDPGWDTEAFF	TRBJ1-1	-	TRBV6-4	once
TGTGCCAGTAGTGGGATTAACTATGGCTACACCTTC	CASSGINYGYTF	TRBJ1-2	-	TRBV19	-
TGTGCCAGCAGCTTGGAGGGAGTTAACGAAAAACTGTTTTTT	CASSLEGVNEKLFF	TRBJ1-4	-	TRBV5-5	-
TGTGCCAGCAGCTTAGCAAACAGTCCGAACACCGGGGAGCTGTTTTTT	CASSLANSPNTGELFF	TRBJ2-2	-	TRBV7-9	few
TGTGCCAGCAGTGATCTTAAAAGGGCAGAGACCCAGTACTTC	CASSDLKRAETQYF	TRBJ2-5	-	TRBV2	-
TGCGCCAGCAGCTTAACACAGGACACTGAAGCTTTCTTT	CASSLTQDTEAFF	TRBJ1-1	-	TRBV5-1	-
TGTGCCAGCAGTCAACGAGACGGCTTTCAAAATGAAAAACTGTTTTTT	CASSQRDGFQNEKLFF	TRBJ1-4	-	TRBV28	-
TGTGCCAGCAGCTTGACGGGGGGAACTGAAGCTTTCTTT	CASSLTGGTEAFF	TRBJ1-1	-	TRBV5-6	-
TGCAGCGTTGAAGTCACAGGGGGGCCAGATACGCAGTATTTT	CSVEVTGGPDTQYF	TRBJ2-3	TRBD1	TRBV29-1	-
TGTGCCAGTAGTATTGACAGGGGGACCTCTTGGGCCAAAAACATTCAGTACTTC	CASSIDRGTSWAKNIQYF	TRBJ2-4	TRBD1	TRBV19	-
TGCGCCAGCAGCCAAGGGACGGAGGCCTACGAGCAGTACTTC	CASSQGTEAYEQYF	TRBJ2-7	-	TRBV4-3	-
TGTGCCAGCAGCGATGACAGACACAATGGCTACACCTTC	CASSDDRHNGYTF	TRBJ1-2	-	TRBV7-9	once
TGCGCCAGCAGCATAGCGGGGGGGCGTAATGAGCAGTTCTTC	CASSIAGGRNEQFF	TRBJ2-1	TRBD2	TRBV5-1	-
TGTGCCAGCAGTCTAATGGTTGGGGGCCATGAGACCCAGTACTTC	CASSLMVGGHETQYF	TRBJ2-5	-	TRBV7-2	-
TGTGCCAGCTCACCACCGAATAGGGGGCGAGAGACCCAGTACTTC	CASSPPNRGRETQYF	TRBJ2-5	TRBD1	TRBV18	-
TGTGCCAGCAGCCCGCTATGGGGTGGTAATTCACCCCTCCACTTT	CASSPLWGGNSPLHF	TRBJ1-6	-	TRBV14	few
TGTGCCAGCAGCTTAGTCGGACCTAAAAACGAGCAGTACTTC	CASSLVGPKNEQYF	TRBJ2-7	-	TRBV7-8	-
TGTGCCAGCAGCCCCCCCTCAGCAAATGAGCAGTTCTTC	CASSPPSANEQFF	TRBJ2-1	-	TRBV5-6	few
TGCGCCAGCAGCCAACCGGGATGGGGCTACACCTTC	CASSQPGWGYTF	TRBJ1-2	-	TRBV4-1	few
TGTGCCAGCAGCTTGGGAGGGAATGCCGGGGAGCTGTTTTTT	CASSLGGNAGELFF	TRBJ2-2	-	TRBV5-4	-
TGTGCCAGCAGCTTAGGAGTAGGGGATTCACCCCTCCACTTT	CASSLGVGDSPLHF	TRBJ1-6	-	TRBV7-9	-
TGCGCCAGCAGCCAAGAGGGGGACCTCAACACTGAAGCTTTCTTT	CASSQEGDLNTEAFF	TRBJ1-1	-	TRBV4-1	once
TGTGCCAGCAGTTTGGAGTTTCGCGGCTACGAGCAGTACTTC	CASSLEFRGYEQYF	TRBJ2-7	-	TRBV28	-
TGTGCCAGCAGCTCAGGACGGAACACTGAAGCTTTCTTT	CASSSGRNTEAFF	TRBJ1-1	-	TRBV7-9	-
TGTGCCAGCAGCTTCTGGGGTAGCTCTCAAGAGACCCAGTACTTC	CASSFWGSSQETQYF	TRBJ2-5	-	TRBV7-2	-
TGTGCCAGCAGCTTGCGGGACCTACCGGGGTCCGGGGAGCTGTTTTTT	CASSLRDLPGSGELFF	TRBJ2-2	-	TRBV11-2	-
TGCGCCAGCAGCTTGGAAGCCGGGTTGGCTGAAGCTTTCTTT	CASSLEAGLAEAFF	TRBJ1-1	-	TRBV5-1	-
TGTGCCAGCAGCCCTCGGATGGAGGGGGCAGAGACCCAGTACTTC	CASSPRMEGAETQYF	TRBJ2-5	-	TRBV13	-